This T cell receptor beta chain was found in a study of Graves' ophthalmopathy and Graves' hyperthyroidism. Study results and limitations: Thyroid clonotypes that were expanded above 0.001 frequency mostly also appeared in blood.

There are many counts of this clonotype. The antigen is unknown. RNA transcripts served as template for amplifying TCR beta CDR3 sequences. HTBI-primed RT-PCR formed the first round, and a multiplex PCR formed the second. TCRdb called the multiplex PCR reads again in MiXCR, with one record for every CDR3 protein. The table has about 420,000 distinct CDR3 sequences, approximately 21% seen once. Germline V gene sequence: CDR1 MNHEY, CDR2 SVGEGT. The V and J ends lost 6 bases and 8 bases respectively, with 7 bases between them. The CDR3 consists of 11 residues. By definition, stable hyperthyroidism involved no ophthalmopathy within 18 months of follow-up.

Sequencing used peripheral blood. The TCR originated in a woman aged 18-29 years with stable Graves' hyperthyroidism. The chain has TRBV6-2 or TRBV6-3 and TRBJ2-2; D ambiguous. The CDR3, as DNA: TGTGCCAGCAGGAGGACGGGGGAGCTGTTTTTT. This encodes CASRRTGELFF.